The 21 T cell receptor beta chains in this list originate from one sample, sequenced in a study of T-cell memory formation after mild COVID-19. MiXCR, applied by TCRdb to the 5' RACE reads, yields one record per CDR3 protein. Of around 510,000 distinct CDR3 sequences listed, roughly 22% are singletons. Sequencing was done on a sample of PBMCs or a T cell subset sorted from them (not recorded which). The receptors come from an adult woman who had mild COVID-19 (a few samples of this study predate the infection). Cell type and time point are not known.

This clonotype was picked up a small number of times. V and J are TRBV19 and TRBJ1-2; 7 bases agree with TRBD1. The V gene end was trimmed by 7 bases and the J gene end by 7 bases; junction bases not matched to a gene: 9. Per the germline V gene, CDR1 is LNHDA and CDR2 is SQIVND (reference sequence). This CDR3 region has 13 residues. CDR3 region: CASTTTGIGGYTF. DNA for the CDR3: TGTGCCAGTACTACGACAGGGATCGGTGGCTACACCTTC.

This chain uses TRBV6-2 or TRBV6-3 with TRBJ1-1; D gene uncertain. The CDR3 has 9 amino acids. V dropped 6 bases and J dropped 8 bases, with 4 bases sitting between them. Per germline, CDR1 MNHEY and CDR2 SVGEGT. The CDR3 bases are TGTGCCAGCAGCGAGGAAGCTTTCTTT. Encoded protein: CASSEEAFF.

The gene calls are TRBV9 and TRBJ2-7, with 12 bases identical to TRBD2. The CDR3 loop spans 14 amino acids. Trimming took 3 bases from V and 3 from J; bases not matched to a gene: 1. The germline gives CDR1 SGDLS, CDR2 YYNGEE. The CDR3, as DNA: TGTGCCAGCAGCGCGGGACTAGCGGGCTACGAGCAGTACTTC. It is translated as CASSAGLAGYEQYF.

The chain uses TRBV6-2 or TRBV6-3 and TRBJ2-7, with a weak D call TRBD1 (5 bases). V shed 6 bases and J shed 2 bases, with 17 bases lying between them. CDR3 length: 15 amino acids. Per germline, CDR1 MNHEY and CDR2 SVGEGT. CDR3 DNA: TGTGCCAGCAGCCAAACCCGACAGAGGACCTACGAGCAGTACTTC. Its translation: CASSQTRQRTYEQYF.

The rearrangement joins TRBV5-1 to TRBJ2-7; TRBD1 matches 9 bases. Per the germline V gene, CDR1 is SGHRS and CDR2 is YFSETQ. There are 17 residues in the CDR3. The trim removed 5 bases at V and 0 bases at J, leaving 12 bases unmatched. Here the CDR3 reads CASRWDRDLFGSYEQYF. CDR3 nucleotides: TGCGCCAGCAGGTGGGACAGGGATCTTTTTGGCTCCTACGAGCAGTACTTC.

This clonotype was found a few times. The CDR3 sequence is CASSMGSANNEQFF. Here the CDR3 DNA reads TGTGCCAGTAGTATGGGCTCAGCCAACAATGAGCAGTTCTTC. This chain uses TRBV19 with TRBJ2-1; no reliable D call. CDR3 length: 14 amino acids. Germline V gene lookup returns CDR1 LNHDA and CDR2 SQIVND (reference sequence). V was clipped by 3 bases and J by 5 bases, with 11 bases between them.

V gene TRBV30 combines with J gene TRBJ1-1, with TRBD1 matching 7 bases. Germline CDR1 GTSNPN, CDR2 SVGIG (reference sequence). The V segment lost 5 bases and the J segment 4 bases; nucleotides outside the gene matches: 4. The CDR3 is 12 residues long. The CDR3 here is CAWDRERTEAFF. The CDR3 DNA follows: TGTGCCTGGGACAGGGAACGCACTGAAGCTTTCTTT.

This chain links TRBV20-1 with TRBJ1-4; perhaps TRBD1 as D (5 bases). The ends were cut back, 3 bases at V and 2 bases at J, with 13 bases in the middle. In germline, CDR1 is DFQATT, CDR2 SNEGSKA (reference sequence). There are 15 residues in the CDR3. The DNA of the CDR3 is TGCAGTGCTAGCCGGGGGATAAGGACTAATGAAAAACTGTTTTTT. Protein sequence: CSASRGIRTNEKLFF.

This clonotype turned up a few times. This sequence joins TRBV11-1 and TRBJ2-1; possibly TRBD2 for D (6 bases). The ends were cut back, 0 bases at V and 7 bases at J, with 13 bases in the middle. The CDR3 covers 15 residues. Germline V lookup: CDR1 SGHAT, CDR2 FQDESV (reference sequence). The CDR3: CASSLAWRGRNEQFF. DNA for the CDR3: TGTGCCAGCAGCTTAGCGTGGAGGGGTCGGAATGAGCAGTTCTTC.

This clonotype was observed a handful of times. The chain couples TRBV7-2 to TRBJ1-5; 7 bases line up with TRBD1. Germline V CDR1 and CDR2: SGHTA, FQGNSA. The CDR3 loop spans 14 amino acids. The junction had 1 base not matched to a gene; V was cut back by 1 base and J by 4 bases. CDR3 sequence (DNA): TGTGCCAGCAGCTTAGAGGGACAGAATCAGCCCCAGCATTTT. Translation: CASSLEGQNQPQHF.

This clonotype came up a few times. This chain links TRBV6-5 with TRBJ2-3; 11 bases agree with TRBD2. This CDR3 has 15 amino acids. Germline V CDR1 and CDR2: MNHEY, SVGAGI. J lost 2 bases, V lost 6 bases, and 4 bases had no gene match. The CDR3 is CASRTSGDLTDTQYF. The CDR3 DNA reads TGTGCCAGCAGGACTAGCGGGGACCTCACAGATACGCAGTATTTT.

This chain joins TRBV9 and TRBJ2-1; no clear D gene. V was shortened by 0 bases and J by 1 base, with 8 bases between the two germline ends. This CDR3 has 15 amino acids. The germline gives CDR1 SGDLS, CDR2 YYNGEE. This CDR3 is CASSVAGLSYNEQFF. The CDR3 DNA follows: TGTGCCAGCAGCGTAGCGGGTTTATCCTACAATGAGCAGTTCTTC. Drawing the rest from reference TRBV9 and TRBJ2-1, the complete variable domain is DSGVTQTPKHLITATGQRVTLRCSPRSGDLSVYWYQQSLDQGLQFLIQYYNGEERAKGNILERFSAQQFPDLHSELNLSSLELGDSALYFCASSVAGLSYNEQFFGPGTRLTVL.

This clonotype was found many times. In DNA, the CDR3 is TGCGCCAGCAGCCCCACCAATCTAGGGGCCCAGTACTTC. Amino acid sequence: CASSPTNLGAQYF. V usage is TRBV4-1 and J usage is TRBJ2-5; possible D gene TRBD1, 5 bases. This CDR3 is built from 13 residues. Germline V lookup: CDR1 MGHRA, CDR2 YSYEKL. V dropped 4 bases and J dropped 9 bases, with 15 bases sitting between them.

This clonotype came up a few times. This chain links TRBV2 with TRBJ2-5; a weak D match, TRBD2 (5 bases). The V gene lost 3 bases and the J gene lost 5 bases, with 10 bases spanning the gap. Germline V gene data show CDR1 as SNHLY and CDR2 as FYNNEI. CDR3 size: 13 residues. CDR3 DNA sequence: TGTGCCAGCAGTGAGAGTCCGGGGGAGACCCAGTACTTC. The encoded protein is CASSESPGETQYF.

This clonotype was observed many times. The chain has TRBV4-1 and TRBJ1-2, with D perhaps matching TRBD1 (5 bases). The CDR3 loop spans 15 amino acids. Trimming stripped 4 bases from V and 4 bases from J, with 16 bases between. Germline loops: CDR1 MGHRA, CDR2 YSYEKL. The CDR3 DNA follows: TGCGCCAGCAGCCCCGCGGACAATACCTTCTATGGCTACACCTTC. Translating gives CASSPADNTFYGYTF.

This clonotype was seen only a few times. V and J are TRBV7-2 and TRBJ1-2; 7 nucleotides match TRBD1. Unmatched junction bases numbered 10, after V lost 5 bases and J lost 4 bases. The CDR3 has 15 amino acids. The V gene's germline CDR1 is SGHTA and CDR2 FQGNSA. In DNA form, the CDR3 reads TGTGCCAGCAGCCTAATCAGACAGGGCATCTATGGCTACACCTTC. Its translation: CASSLIRQGIYGYTF.

This clonotype was detected only a few times. The chain has TRBV5-1 and TRBJ2-2; no definite D call. V shed 0 bases and J shed 2 bases, with 11 bases lying between them. Germline assignment: CDR1 SGHRS and CDR2 YFSETQ. This CDR3 is built from 16 residues. The CDR3 protein is CASSLGFEDNTGELFF. DNA for the CDR3: TGCGCCAGCAGCTTGGGGTTCGAGGATAACACCGGGGAGCTGTTTTTT.

This clonotype was recorded a few times. J is TRBJ2-2 and V is TRBV5-5; the match to TRBD1 covers 9 bases. The CDR3 consists of 15 residues. Germline CDR1 and CDR2: SGHKS and YYEKEE (reference sequence). Trimming took 4 bases from V and 3 from J; bases not matched to a gene: 4. CDR3 bases: TGTGCCAGCAGCCGCGGGACAGGGCACACCGGGGAGCTGTTTTTT. Its translation is CASSRGTGHTGELFF.

This clonotype was found a few times. This chain connects TRBV12-3 or TRBV12-4 to TRBJ2-4; D tentatively fits TRBD1 or TRBD2 (5 bases each). Trimming cost V 4 bases and J 7 bases, with 14 bases left between them. There are 14 residues in the CDR3. CDR3 in DNA: TGTGCCAGCAGTTGGGCCCCTTGGGGGAACATTCAGTACTTC. This gives the protein CASSWAPWGNIQYF.

The rearrangement joins TRBV6-1 to TRBJ1-5, with D uncertain. Trimming took off 5 bases at V and 3 bases at J, with 2 bases between the two ends. CDR3 length: 11 residues. Per germline, CDR1 MNHNS and CDR2 SASEGT. CDR3 DNA: TGTGCCAGCAGTAACAATCAGCCCCAGCATTTT. Residues: CASSNNQPQHF.

The chain recombines TRBV7-9 with TRBJ2-2; 11 nucleotides align to TRBD2. The CDR3 totals 15 residues. CDR1 SEHNR and CDR2 FQNEAQ come from the germline V gene (reference sequence). V lost 5 bases to trimming and J lost 5 bases; unmatched junction nucleotides: 4. The CDR3 loop is CASSSSGRATGELFF. CDR3 in DNA: TGTGCCAGCAGCAGTAGCGGGAGGGCAACCGGGGAGCTGTTTTTT.